A single sample gave rise to the 9 T cell receptor beta chains below, sequenced in a study of shared clonotypes between healthy human individuals. TCRdb keeps only in-frame clones here, not all; method: immunoSEQ multiplex PCR. Altogether around 1.4 million clones are present, around 98.5% being singletons, with the ten largest covering 0.36%. The material sequenced was naive CD4+ T cells sorted from blood. Subset defined: CD45RA+ positively selected. The receptor set was obtained from a man under 40 in good health.

The genes are TRBV29-1 and TRBJ1-2; D is unclear. The CDR3 length is 15 residues. V lost 4 bases and J lost 0, with 15 bases in between. In germline, CDR1 is SQVTM, CDR2 ANQGSEA. CDR3 sequence reads: CSVAQTLTPNYGYTF. The CDR3 DNA reads TGCAGCGTTGCCCAAACTCTCACACCTAACTATGGCTACACCTTC.

The V gene is TRBV29-1, the J gene TRBJ2-1; D ambiguous. Between the trimmed V and J ends, which lost 6 bases and 0 bases, there was a span of 15 bases. The germline CDR1 and CDR2 sequences are SQVTM and ANQGSEA. The CDR3 is made up of 15 amino acids. The DNA for the CDR3 is TGCAGCGTCGTTCCCTTGACAAGCTCCTACAATGAGCAGTTCTTC. Amino acid sequence: CSVVPLTSSYNEQFF.

The chain carries TRBV9 and TRBJ2-5, with a weak D call TRBD1 (6 bases). The CDR3 spans 15 residues. Trimming stripped 3 bases from V and 1 base from J, with 13 bases between. Germline lookup yields CDR1 SGDLS and CDR2 YYNGEE. CDR3 DNA: TGTGCCAGCAGCGATAGAGGGACACCCCAAGAGACCCAGTACTTC. Its protein is CASSDRGTPQETQYF.

The chain uses TRBV25-1 and TRBJ2-3, with D possibly matching TRBD1 (5 bases). This CDR3 comprises 16 residues. Trimming cost V 4 bases and J 4 bases, with 18 bases left between them. The germline V gene has CDR1 MGHDK and CDR2 SYGVNS. Here the CDR3 DNA reads TGTGCCAGCAGTGGGAAGGGGATGACTCGAGCAGATACGCAGTATTTT. Its protein is CASSGKGMTRADTQYF.

The J gene is TRBJ2-1, the V gene TRBV6-1; 8 nucleotides line up with TRBD2. The V segment lost 2 bases and the J segment 4 bases; nucleotides outside the gene matches: 7. Germline loops: CDR1 MNHNS, CDR2 SASEGT. The CDR3 runs to 16 residues. The CDR3 region has the DNA TGTGCCAGCAGTGAATCCGGGACTAGGACGTACAATGAGCAGTTCTTC. It is translated as CASSESGTRTYNEQFF.

Of note for this clone: Other DNA sequences of this sample code for an identical CDR3. The genes are TRBV10-1 and TRBJ2-3; no clear D gene. The germline V and J ends were trimmed by 4 bases and 0 bases, with 5 bases remaining between them. CDR1 is WNHNN, CDR2 SYGVQD, per germline (reference sequence). The CDR3 consists of 13 residues. In nucleotides, the CDR3 is TGCGCCAGCAGTGTAACTAGCACAGATACGCAGTATTTT. Amino acids: CASSVTSTDTQYF.

J is TRBJ2-3 and V is TRBV5-1; possibly TRBD2 for D (6 bases). CDR1 and CDR2 (germline): SGHRS, YFSETQ. The ends were cut back, 4 bases at V and 0 bases at J, with 18 bases in the middle. This CDR3 is 17 amino acids long. This CDR3 reads CASSRSRLAGSTDTQYF. The CDR3 nucleotides are TGCGCCAGCAGCCGTAGCCGCCTCGCGGGAAGCACAGATACGCAGTATTTT.

In its sample, this clone was seen once. The chain uses TRBV5-5 and TRBJ2-7; D might be TRBD1 (6 bases). The CDR3 is 13 residues long. Germline values: CDR1 SGHKS, CDR2 YYEKEE (reference sequence). V lost 8 bases and J lost 3, with 15 bases in between. The CDR3, as DNA: TGTGCCAGTGGAACGGGACACCGCTACGAGCAGTACTTC. Protein product: CASGTGHRYEQYF.

V and J are TRBV19 and TRBJ2-7; 9 bases are a match to TRBD1. Germline-derived CDR1 and CDR2 are LNHDA and SQIVND (reference sequence). V lost 10 bases to trimming and J lost 2 bases; unmatched junction nucleotides: 9. The CDR3 is 14 residues long. The CDR3 nucleotides are TGTGCCACCAAGCGGGACAGGGCCACCTACGAGCAGTACTTC. Its translation: CATKRDRATYEQYF.